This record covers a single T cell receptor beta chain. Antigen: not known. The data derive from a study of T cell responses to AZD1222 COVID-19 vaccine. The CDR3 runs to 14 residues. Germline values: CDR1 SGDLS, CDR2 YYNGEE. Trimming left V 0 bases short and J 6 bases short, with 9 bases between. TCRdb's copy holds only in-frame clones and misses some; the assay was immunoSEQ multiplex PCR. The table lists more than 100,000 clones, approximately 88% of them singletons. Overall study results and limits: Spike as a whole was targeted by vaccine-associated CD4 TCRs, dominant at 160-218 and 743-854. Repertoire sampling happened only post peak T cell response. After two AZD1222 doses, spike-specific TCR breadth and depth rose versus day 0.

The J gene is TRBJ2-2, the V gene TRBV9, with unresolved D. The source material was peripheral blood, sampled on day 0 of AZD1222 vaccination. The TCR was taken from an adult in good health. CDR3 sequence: CASSVAPNPGELFF. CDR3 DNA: TGTGCCAGCAGCGTAGCCCCCAACCCCGGGGAGCTGTTTTTT.